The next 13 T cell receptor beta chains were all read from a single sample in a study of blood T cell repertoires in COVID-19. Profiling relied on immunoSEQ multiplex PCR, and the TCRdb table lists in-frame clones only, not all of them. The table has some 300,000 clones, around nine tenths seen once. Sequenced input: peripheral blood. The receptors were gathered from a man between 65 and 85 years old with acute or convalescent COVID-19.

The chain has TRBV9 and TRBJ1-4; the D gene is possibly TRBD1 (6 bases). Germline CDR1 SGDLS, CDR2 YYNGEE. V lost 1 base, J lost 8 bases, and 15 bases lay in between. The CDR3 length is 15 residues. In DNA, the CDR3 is TGTGCCAGCAGCGTACACGGGACGAGGGGGGAAAAACTGTTTTTT. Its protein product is CASSVHGTRGEKLFF.

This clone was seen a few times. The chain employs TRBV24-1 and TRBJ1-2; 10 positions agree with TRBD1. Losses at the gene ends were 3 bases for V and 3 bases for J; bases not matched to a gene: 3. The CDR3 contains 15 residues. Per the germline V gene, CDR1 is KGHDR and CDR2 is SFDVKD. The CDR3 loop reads CATSDPGTGDYGYTF. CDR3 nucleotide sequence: TGTGCCACCAGTGATCCCGGGACAGGGGACTATGGCTACACCTTC.

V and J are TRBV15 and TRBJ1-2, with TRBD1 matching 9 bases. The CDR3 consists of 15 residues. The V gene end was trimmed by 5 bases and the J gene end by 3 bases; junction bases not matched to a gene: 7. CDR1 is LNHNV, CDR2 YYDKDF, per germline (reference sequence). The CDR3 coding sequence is TGTGCCACCAGCGAGTGGGGACAGGGTGACTATGGCTACACCTTC. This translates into CATSEWGQGDYGYTF.

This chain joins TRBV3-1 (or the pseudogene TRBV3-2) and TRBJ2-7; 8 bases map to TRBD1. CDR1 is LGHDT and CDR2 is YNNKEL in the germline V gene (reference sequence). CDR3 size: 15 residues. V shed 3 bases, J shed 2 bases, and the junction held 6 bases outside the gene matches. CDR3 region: CASSQDRVTTYEQYF. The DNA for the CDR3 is TGTGCCAGCAGCCAGGACAGGGTTACTACCTACGAGCAGTACTTC.

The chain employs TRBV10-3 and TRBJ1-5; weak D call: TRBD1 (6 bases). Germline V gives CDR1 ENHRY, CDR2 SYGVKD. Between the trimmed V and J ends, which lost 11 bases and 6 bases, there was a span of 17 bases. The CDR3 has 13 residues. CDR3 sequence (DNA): TGTGCCGCAGGCGGGGGGCTTTCTCAGCCCCAGCATTTT. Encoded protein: CAAGGGLSQPQHF.

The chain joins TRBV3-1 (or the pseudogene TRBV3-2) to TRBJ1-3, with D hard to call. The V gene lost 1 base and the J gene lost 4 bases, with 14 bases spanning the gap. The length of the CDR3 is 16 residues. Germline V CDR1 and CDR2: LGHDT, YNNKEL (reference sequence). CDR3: CASSQGLGTVGNTIYF. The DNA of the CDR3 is TGTGCCAGCAGCCAAGGGTTAGGAACAGTAGGAAACACCATATATTTT.

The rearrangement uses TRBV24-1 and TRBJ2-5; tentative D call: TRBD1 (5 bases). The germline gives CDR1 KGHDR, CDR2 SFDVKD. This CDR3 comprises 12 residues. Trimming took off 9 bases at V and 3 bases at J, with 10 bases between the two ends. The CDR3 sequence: CATGHSEETQYF. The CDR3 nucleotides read TGTGCCACCGGACACAGCGAAGAGACCCAGTACTTC.

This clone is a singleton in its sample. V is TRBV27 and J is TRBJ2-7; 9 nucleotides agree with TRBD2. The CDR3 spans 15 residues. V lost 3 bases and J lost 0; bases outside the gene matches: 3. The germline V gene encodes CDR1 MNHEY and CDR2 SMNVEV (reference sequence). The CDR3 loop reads CASSLSSGSSYEQYF. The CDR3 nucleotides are TGTGCCAGCAGTTTGAGTAGCGGGAGCTCCTACGAGCAGTACTTC.

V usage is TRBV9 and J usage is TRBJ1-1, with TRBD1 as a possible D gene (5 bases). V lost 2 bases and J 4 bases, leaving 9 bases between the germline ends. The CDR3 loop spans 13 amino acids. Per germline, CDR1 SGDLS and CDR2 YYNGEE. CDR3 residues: CASSVSGGTEAFF. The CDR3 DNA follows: TGTGCCAGCAGCGTGTCGGGGGGCACTGAAGCTTTCTTT.

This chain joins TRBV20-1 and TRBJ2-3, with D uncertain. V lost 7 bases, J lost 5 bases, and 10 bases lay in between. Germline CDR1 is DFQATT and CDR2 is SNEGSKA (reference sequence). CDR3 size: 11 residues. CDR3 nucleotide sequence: TGCAGTGAAATGGTGAGAGATACGCAGTATTTT. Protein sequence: CSEMVRDTQYF.

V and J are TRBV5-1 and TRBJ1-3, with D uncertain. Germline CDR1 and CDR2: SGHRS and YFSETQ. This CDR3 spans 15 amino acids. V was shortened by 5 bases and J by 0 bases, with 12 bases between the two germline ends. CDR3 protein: CASRLWAASGNTIYF. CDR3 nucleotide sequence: TGCGCCAGCAGATTATGGGCAGCCTCTGGAAACACCATATATTTT.

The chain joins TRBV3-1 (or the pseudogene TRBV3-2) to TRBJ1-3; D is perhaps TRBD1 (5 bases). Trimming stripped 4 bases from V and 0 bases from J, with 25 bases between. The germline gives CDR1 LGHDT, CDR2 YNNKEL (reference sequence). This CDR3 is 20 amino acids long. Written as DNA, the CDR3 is TGTGCCAGCAGCCGAGGTTATGGGGGGACTGCAATCGTCTCTGGAAACACCATATATTTT. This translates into CASSRGYGGTAIVSGNTIYF.

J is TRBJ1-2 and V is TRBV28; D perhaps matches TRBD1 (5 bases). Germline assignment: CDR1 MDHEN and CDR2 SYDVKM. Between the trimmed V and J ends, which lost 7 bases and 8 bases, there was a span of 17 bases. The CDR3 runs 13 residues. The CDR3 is CASTQRGFSGYTF. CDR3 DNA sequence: TGTGCCAGCACCCAAAGGGGTTTTTCAGGCTACACCTTC.